The source of this TCR beta chain is a study of T cell responses to AZD1222 COVID-19 vaccine. TCRdb's table, derived via immunoSEQ multiplex PCR, lists solely in-frame clones and lacks some. This sample has about 84,000 clones, with approximately 85% found just once. In germline, CDR1 is SGHDT, CDR2 YYEEEE. There are 14 residues in the CDR3. With 1 base clipped from V and 7 bases from J, the junction kept 5 bases outside the gene matches. J is TRBJ2-3 and V is TRBV5-6; 8 bases align to TRBD1. The TCR was taken from an adult who received the AZD1222 COVID-19 vaccine. The input for sequencing was peripheral blood, taken 28 days after the second AZD1222 dose. The CDR3 region is CASSLPGGSNTQYF. The CDR3 coding sequence is TGTGCCAGCAGCTTGCCAGGGGGCTCAAATACGCAGTATTTT.